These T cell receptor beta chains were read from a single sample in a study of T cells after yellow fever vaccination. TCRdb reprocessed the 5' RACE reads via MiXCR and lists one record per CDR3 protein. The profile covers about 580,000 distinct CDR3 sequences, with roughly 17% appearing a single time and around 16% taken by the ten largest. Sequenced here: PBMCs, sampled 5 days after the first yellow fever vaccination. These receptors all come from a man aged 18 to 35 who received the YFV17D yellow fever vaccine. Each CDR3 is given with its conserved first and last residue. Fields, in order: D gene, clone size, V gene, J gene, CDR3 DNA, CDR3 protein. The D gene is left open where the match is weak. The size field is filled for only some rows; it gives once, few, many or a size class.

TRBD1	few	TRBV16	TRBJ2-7	TGTGCCAGCAGCCAATTCGGCCTGTGGCGGGACAGGTCCTACGAGCAGTACTTC	CASSQFGLWRDRSYEQYF
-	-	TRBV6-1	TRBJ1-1	TGTGCCAGCAACAAGCTTCGGGTGAACACTGAAGCTTTCTTT	CASNKLRVNTEAFF
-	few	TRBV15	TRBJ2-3	TGTGCCACCAGCAGAGACTATAGGGGTTCGGGAGATACGCAGTATTTT	CATSRDYRGSGDTQYF
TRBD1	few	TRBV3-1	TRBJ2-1	TGTGCCAGCAGCCAAGAAGGGACAGGGGGAGGCGTTGTACATAGTGAGCAGTTCTTC	CASSQEGTGGGVVHSEQFF
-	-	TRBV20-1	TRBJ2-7	TGCAGTGCCACGATACCCAGACAGGATCAGGAGGGTGAGCAGTACTTC	CSATIPRQDQEGEQYF
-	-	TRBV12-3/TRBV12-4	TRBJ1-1	TGTGCCAGCAGTTCGGACAGACGGGGCACTGAAGCTTTCTTT	CASSSDRRGTEAFF
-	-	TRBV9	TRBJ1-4	TGTGCCAGCAGCGTCGGCGAGGTGGATGAAAAACTGTTTTTT	CASSVGEVDEKLFF
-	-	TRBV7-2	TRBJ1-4	TGTGCCAGCAGCTTAAACAGGGCTCTTAATGAAAAACTGTTTTTT	CASSLNRALNEKLFF
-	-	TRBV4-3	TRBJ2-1	TGCGCCAGCAGCCAAGATAACCTGCACAATGAGCAGTTCTTC	CASSQDNLHNEQFF
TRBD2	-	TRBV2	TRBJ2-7	TGTGCCAGCAGTGTTAGGACTAGCGGTAGACTCGACTCCTACGAGCAGTACTTC	CASSVRTSGRLDSYEQYF
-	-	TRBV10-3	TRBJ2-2	TGTGCCACTAAGCGAACGGGGACGAACACCGGGGAGCTGTTTTTT	CATKRTGTNTGELFF
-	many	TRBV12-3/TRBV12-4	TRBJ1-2	TGTGCCAGCAGTTTCGAGGGGTCACAAGGCTACACCTTC	CASSFEGSQGYTF
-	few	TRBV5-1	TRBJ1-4	TGCGCCAGCAGCTCGACGACAGGTACTCATGAAAAACTGTTTTTT	CASSSTTGTHEKLFF
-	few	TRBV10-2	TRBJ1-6	TGCGCCAGCGGAAGAGAAAATAATTCACCCCTCCACTTT	CASGRENNSPLHF
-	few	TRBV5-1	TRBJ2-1	TGCGCCAGCAGCTTGGCTCAGGGCCCCCAGGGTGAGCAGTTCTTC	CASSLAQGPQGEQFF
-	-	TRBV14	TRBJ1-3	TGTGCCAGCAGCCCCTTGGGACGTGGGTACGGAAACACCATATATTTT	CASSPLGRGYGNTIYF
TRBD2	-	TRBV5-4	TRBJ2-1	TGTGCCAGCAGCTCCGGACTAGCCATTTTCTTTGGTGAGCAGTTCTTC	CASSSGLAIFFGEQFF
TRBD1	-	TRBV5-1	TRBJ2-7	TGCGCCAGCAGCTTTAACGGACAGGGCATCTACGAGCAGTACTTC	CASSFNGQGIYEQYF
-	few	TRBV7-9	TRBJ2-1	TGTGCCAGCAGCTTAGCGAGTGCGGGGCCCAATGAGCAGTTCTTC	CASSLASAGPNEQFF
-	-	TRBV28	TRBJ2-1	TGTGCCAGCAGTTTGGGCGGGGCCAAGTTCTTC	CASSLGGAKFF
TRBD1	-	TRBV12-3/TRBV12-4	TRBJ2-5	TGTGCCAGCGGGACAGGGGGGGGGACCCAGTACTTC	CASGTGGGTQYF
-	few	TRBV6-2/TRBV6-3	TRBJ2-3	TGTGCCAGCAGTTACTCTTTGTTCGGGCGGTTAGCTATCAGCACAGATACGCAGTATTTT	CASSYSLFGRLAISTDTQYF
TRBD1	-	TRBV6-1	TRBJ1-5	TGTGCCAGCAGTGTGACAGGGTTAAATCAGCCCCAGCATTTT	CASSVTGLNQPQHF
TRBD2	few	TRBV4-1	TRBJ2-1	TGCGCCAGCAGCCAAGGAGCGGGGAGCTCCTACAATGAGCAGTTCTTC	CASSQGAGSSYNEQFF
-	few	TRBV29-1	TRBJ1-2	TGCAGCGTTGGACAGTCCATCTATGGCTACACCTTC	CSVGQSIYGYTF
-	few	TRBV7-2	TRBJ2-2	TGTGCCAGCACGGGCGCGCACACCGGGGAGCTGTTTTTT	CASTGAHTGELFF
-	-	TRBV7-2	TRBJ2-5	TGTGCCAGCAGCCCCCCGCCGTCGCGAGGTCTGGAGACCCAGTACTTC	CASSPPPSRGLETQYF
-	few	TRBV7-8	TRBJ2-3	TGTGCCAGCAGCTCCTCGGGGCCAACGAGAGCCACAGATACGCAGTATTTT	CASSSSGPTRATDTQYF
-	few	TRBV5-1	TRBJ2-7	TGCGCCAGCAGCTTACCTGACGGGTCCGCCTACGAGCAGTACTTC	CASSLPDGSAYEQYF
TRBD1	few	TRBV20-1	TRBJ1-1	TGCAGTGCTAGAGGTGGGACAGTACAGAACACTGAAGCTTTCTTT	CSARGGTVQNTEAFF
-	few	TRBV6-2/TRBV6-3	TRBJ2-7	TGTGCCAGCAGCCACCCAGGCGAGCAGTACTTC	CASSHPGEQYF
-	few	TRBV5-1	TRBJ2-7	TGCGCCAGCAGCTTGGGCGCCATCCTCTACGAGCAGTACTTC	CASSLGAILYEQYF
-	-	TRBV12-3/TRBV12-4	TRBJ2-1	TGTGCCAGCAGCCGATCGGGGGACTTTCATGCCTACAATGAGCAGTTCTTC	CASSRSGDFHAYNEQFF